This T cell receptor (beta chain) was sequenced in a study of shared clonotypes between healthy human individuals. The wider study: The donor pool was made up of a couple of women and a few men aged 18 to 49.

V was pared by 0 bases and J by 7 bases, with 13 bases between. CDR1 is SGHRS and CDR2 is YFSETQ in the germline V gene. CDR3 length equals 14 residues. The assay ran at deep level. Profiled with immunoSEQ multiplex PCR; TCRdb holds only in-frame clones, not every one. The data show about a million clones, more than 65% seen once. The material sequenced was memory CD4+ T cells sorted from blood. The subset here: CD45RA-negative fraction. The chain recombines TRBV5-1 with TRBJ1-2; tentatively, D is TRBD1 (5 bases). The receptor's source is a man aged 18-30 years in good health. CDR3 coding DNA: TGCGCCAGCAGCTTGGCACAGGACCCCTCTGGCTACACCTTC. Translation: CASSLAQDPSGYTF.